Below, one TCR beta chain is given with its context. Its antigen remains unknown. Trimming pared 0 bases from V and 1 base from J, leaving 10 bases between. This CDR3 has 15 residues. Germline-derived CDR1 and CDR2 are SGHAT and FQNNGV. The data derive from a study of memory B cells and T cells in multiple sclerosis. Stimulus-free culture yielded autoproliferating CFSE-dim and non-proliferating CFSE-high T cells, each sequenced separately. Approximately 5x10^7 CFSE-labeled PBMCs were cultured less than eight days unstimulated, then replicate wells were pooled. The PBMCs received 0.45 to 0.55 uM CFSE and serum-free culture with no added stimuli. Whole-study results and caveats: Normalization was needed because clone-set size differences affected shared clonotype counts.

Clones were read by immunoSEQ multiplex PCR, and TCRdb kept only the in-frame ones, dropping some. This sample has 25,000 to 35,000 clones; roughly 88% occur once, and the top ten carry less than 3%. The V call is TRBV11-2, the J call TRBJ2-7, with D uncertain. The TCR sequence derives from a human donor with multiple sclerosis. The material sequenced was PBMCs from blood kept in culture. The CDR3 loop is CASSLDPMASYEQYF. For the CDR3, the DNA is TGTGCCAGCAGCTTAGATCCCATGGCGTCCTACGAGCAGTACTTC.